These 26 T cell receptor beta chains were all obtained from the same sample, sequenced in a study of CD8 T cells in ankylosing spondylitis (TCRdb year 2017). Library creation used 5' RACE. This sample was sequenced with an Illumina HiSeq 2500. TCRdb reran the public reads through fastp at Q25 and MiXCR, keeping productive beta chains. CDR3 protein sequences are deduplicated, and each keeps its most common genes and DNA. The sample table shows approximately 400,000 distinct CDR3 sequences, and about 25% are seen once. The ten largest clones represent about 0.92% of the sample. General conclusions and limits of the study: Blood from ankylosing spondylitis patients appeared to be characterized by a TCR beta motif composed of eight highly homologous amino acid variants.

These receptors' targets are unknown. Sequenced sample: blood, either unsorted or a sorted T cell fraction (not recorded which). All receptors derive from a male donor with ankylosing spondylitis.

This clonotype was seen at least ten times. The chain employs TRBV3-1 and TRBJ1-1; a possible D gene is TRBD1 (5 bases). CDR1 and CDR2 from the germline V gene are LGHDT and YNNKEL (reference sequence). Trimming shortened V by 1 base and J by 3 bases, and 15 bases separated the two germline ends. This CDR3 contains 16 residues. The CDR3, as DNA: TGTGCCAGCAGCCAAGTGGGGACCGGAGGTGACACTGAAGCTTTCTTT. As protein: CASSQVGTGGDTEAFF.

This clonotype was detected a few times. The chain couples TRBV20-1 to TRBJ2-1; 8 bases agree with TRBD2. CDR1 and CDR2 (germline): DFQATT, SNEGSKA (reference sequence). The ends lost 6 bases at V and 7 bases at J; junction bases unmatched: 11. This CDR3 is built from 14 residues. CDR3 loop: CSANRGLAWNEQFF. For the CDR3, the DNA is TGCAGTGCAAACCGTGGACTAGCCTGGAATGAGCAGTTCTTC.

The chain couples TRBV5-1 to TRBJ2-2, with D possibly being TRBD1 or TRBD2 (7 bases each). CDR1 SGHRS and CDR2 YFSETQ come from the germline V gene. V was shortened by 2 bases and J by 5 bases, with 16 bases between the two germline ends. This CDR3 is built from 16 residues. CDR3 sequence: CASSLSGGQLTGELFF. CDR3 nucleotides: TGCGCCAGCAGCTTATCGGGGGGACAGCTGACCGGGGAGCTGTTTTTT. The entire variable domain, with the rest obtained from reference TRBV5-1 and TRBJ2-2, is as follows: KAGVTQTPRYLIKTRGQQVTLSCSPISGHRSVSWYQQTPGQGLQFLFEYFSETQRNKGNFPGRFSGRQFSNSRSEMNVSTLELGDSALYLCASSLSGGQLTGELFFGEGSRLTVL.

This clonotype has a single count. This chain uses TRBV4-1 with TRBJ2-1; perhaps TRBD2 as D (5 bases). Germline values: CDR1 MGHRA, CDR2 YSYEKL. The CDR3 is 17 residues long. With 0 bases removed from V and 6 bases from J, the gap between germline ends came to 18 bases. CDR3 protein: CASSQDEFGLGRNEQFF. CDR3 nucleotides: TGCGCCAGCAGCCAAGATGAGTTCGGACTGGGTCGCAATGAGCAGTTCTTC.

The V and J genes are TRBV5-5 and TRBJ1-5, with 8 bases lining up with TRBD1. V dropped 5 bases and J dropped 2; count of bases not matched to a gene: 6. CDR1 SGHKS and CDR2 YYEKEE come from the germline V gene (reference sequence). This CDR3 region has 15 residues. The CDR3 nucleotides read TGTGCCAGCAGTTTTGAGACAGGGGGCAATCAGCCCCAGCATTTT. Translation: CASSFETGGNQPQHF.

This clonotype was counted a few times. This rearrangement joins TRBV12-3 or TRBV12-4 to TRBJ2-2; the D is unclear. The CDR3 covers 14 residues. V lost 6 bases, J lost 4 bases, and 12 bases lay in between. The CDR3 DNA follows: TGTGCCAGCAGGCCGGACCCTTCCACCGGGGAGCTGTTTTTT. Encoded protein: CASRPDPSTGELFF.

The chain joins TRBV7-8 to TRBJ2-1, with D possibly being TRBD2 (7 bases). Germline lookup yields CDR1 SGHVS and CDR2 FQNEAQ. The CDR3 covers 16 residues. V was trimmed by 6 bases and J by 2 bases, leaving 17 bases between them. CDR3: CASSQTGGGPYNEQFF. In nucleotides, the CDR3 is TGTGCCAGCAGTCAGACAGGCGGGGGACCCTACAATGAGCAGTTCTTC.

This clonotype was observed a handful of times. Written as DNA, the CDR3 is TGTGCCAGCAGCTTGGTGTCTAGCGGGGACCCCTACAATGAGCAGTTCTTC. Its translation is CASSLVSSGDPYNEQFF. The rearrangement links TRBV5-5 to TRBJ2-1; 9 bases match TRBD2. CDR3 size: 17 residues. V trimming: 0 bases; J trimming: 2 bases; junction bases outside the gene matches: 6. Germline V gene sequence: CDR1 SGHKS, CDR2 YYEKEE (reference sequence).

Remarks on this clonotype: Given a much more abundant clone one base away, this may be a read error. Here the CDR3 reads CASSDWEGTEASF. Here the CDR3 DNA reads TGTGCCAGCAGTGACTGGGAAGGCACTGAAGCTTCCTTT. The chain combines TRBV6-1 with TRBJ1-1; D is ambiguous. The CDR3 sequence is 13 residues long. Per the germline V gene, CDR1 is MNHNS and CDR2 is SASEGT.

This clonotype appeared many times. The CDR3: CASSQGGFWGGNSPLHF. Here the CDR3 DNA reads TGTGCCAGCAGCCAAGGGGGGTTTTGGGGTGGCAATTCACCCCTCCACTTT. The V gene is TRBV3-1, the J gene TRBJ1-6, with D possibly TRBD1 on 5 matching bases. Trimming pared 1 base from V and 7 bases from J, leaving 17 bases between. The CDR3 extends over 17 amino acids. CDR1 and CDR2 (germline): LGHDT, YNNKEL (reference sequence).

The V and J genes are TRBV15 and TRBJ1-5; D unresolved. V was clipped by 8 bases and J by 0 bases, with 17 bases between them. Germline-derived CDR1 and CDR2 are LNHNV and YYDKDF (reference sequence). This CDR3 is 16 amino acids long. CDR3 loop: CATQTMGIHSNQPQHF. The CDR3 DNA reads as TGTGCCACCCAGACGATGGGGATTCATAGCAATCAGCCCCAGCATTTT.

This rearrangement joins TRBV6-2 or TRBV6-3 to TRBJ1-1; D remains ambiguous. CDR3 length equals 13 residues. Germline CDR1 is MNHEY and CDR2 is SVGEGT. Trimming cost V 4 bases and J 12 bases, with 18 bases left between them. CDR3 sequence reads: CASSSKGPEITFF. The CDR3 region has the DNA TGTGCCAGCAGTTCCAAAGGCCCAGAAATAACTTTCTTT.

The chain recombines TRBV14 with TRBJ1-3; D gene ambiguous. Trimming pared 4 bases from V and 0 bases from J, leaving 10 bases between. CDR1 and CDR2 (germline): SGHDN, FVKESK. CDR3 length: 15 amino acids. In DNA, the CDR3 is TGTGCCAGCAGCCCGGACCGCTACTCTGGAAACACCATATATTTT. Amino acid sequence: CASSPDRYSGNTIYF.

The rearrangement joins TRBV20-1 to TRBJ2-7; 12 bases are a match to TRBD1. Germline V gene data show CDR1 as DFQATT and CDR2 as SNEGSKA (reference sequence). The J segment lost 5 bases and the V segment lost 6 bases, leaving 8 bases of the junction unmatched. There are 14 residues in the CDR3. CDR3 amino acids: CSASPGQGADEQYF. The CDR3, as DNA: TGCAGTGCGTCACCGGGACAGGGGGCCGACGAGCAGTACTTC.

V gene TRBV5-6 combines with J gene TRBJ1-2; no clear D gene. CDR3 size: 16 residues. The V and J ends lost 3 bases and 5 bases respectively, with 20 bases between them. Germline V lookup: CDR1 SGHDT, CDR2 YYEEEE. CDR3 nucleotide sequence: TGTGCCAGCAGCTCCTTACAGTTGGAGAGCCCGTATGGCTACACCTTC. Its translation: CASSSLQLESPYGYTF.

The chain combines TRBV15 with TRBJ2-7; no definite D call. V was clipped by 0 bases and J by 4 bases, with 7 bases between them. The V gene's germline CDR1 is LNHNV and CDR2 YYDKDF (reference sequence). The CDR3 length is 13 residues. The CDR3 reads CATSRDSRYEQYF. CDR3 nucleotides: TGTGCCACCAGCAGAGATAGCCGTTACGAGCAGTACTTC.

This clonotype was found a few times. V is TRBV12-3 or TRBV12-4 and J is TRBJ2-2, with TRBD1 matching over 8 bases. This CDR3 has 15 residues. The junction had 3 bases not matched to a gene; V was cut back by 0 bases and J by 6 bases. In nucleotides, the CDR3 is TGTGCCAGCAGTTTAGCACAGGGGGAGGCCGGGGAGCTGTTTTTT. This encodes CASSLAQGEAGELFF.

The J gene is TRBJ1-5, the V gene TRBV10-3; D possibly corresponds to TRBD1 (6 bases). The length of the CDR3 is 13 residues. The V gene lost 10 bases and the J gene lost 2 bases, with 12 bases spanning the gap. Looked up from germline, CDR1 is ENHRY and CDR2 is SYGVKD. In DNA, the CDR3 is TGTGCCACGACAGGTCAGGGCAATCAGCCCCAGCATTTT. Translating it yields CATTGQGNQPQHF.

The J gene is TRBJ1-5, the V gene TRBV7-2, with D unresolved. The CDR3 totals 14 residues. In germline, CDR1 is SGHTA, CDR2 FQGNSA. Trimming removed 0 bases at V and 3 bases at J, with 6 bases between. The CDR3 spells CASSLASDNQPQHF. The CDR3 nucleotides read TGTGCCAGCAGCTTAGCGTCTGACAATCAGCCCCAGCATTTT.

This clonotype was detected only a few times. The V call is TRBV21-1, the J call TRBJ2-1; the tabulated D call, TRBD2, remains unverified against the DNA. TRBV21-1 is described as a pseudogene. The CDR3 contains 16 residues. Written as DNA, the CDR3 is TGTGCCAGCAGCAAAGAGTTCTTGTCGCAGGGACTAGAGCAGTTCTTC. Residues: CASSKEFLSQGLEQFF.

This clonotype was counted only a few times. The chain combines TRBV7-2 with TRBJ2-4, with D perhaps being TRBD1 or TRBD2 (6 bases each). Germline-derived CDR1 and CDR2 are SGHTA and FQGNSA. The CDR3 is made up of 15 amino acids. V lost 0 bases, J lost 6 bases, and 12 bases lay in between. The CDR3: CASSLAGAGGNIQYF. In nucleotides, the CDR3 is TGTGCCAGCAGCTTAGCGGGGGCCGGGGGAAACATTCAGTACTTC.

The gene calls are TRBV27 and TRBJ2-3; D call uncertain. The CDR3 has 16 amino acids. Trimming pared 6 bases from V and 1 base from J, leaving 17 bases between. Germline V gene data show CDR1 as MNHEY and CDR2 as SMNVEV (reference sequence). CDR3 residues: CASSQTRNGGTDTQYF. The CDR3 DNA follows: TGTGCCAGCAGCCAGACCCGTAACGGCGGCACAGATACGCAGTATTTT.

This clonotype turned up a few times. The CDR3 bases are TGTGCCAGCAGGGGATTGGGGGACACGAACAATGAGCAGTTCTTC. It yields the protein CASRGLGDTNNEQFF. The chain links TRBV6-1 to TRBJ2-1; D might be TRBD1 (6 bases). The germline V and J ends were trimmed by 6 bases and 5 bases, with 17 bases remaining between them. CDR1 is MNHNS, CDR2 SASEGT, per germline. The CDR3 runs 15 residues.

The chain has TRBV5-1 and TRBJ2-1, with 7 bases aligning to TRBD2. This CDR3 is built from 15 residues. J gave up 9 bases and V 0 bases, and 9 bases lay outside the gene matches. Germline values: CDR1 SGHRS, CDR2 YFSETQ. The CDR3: CASSLDGGRIGEQFF. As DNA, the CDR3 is TGCGCCAGCAGCTTGGATGGCGGGAGAATAGGTGAGCAGTTCTTC.

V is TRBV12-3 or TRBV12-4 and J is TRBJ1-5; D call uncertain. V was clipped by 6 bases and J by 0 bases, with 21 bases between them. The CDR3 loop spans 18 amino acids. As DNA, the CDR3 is TGTGCCAGCAGCCCACGGGCAGGTCGCACGTATAGCAATCAGCCCCAGCATTTT. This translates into CASSPRAGRTYSNQPQHF.

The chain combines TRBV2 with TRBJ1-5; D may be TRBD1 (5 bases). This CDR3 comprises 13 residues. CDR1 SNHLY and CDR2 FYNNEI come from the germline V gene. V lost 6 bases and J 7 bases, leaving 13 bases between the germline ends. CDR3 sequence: CASRKTETQPQHF. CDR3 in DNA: TGTGCCAGCAGAAAGACAGAAACACAGCCCCAGCATTTT. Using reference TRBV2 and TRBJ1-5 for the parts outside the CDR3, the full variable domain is EPEVTQTPSHQVTQMGQEVILRCVPISNHLYFYWYRQILGQKVEFLVSFYNNEISEKSEIFDDQFSVERPDGSNFTLKIRSTKLEDSAMYFCASRKTETQPQHFGDGTRLSIL.